These T cell receptor beta chains were read from a single sample in a study of T cells in Graves' hyperthyroidism and ophthalmopathy. One entry per CDR3 protein, called by TCRdb with MiXCR from the multiplex PCR reads. The table lists about 200,000 distinct CDR3 sequences, less than 20% of them singletons. Sample: blood. These receptors originate from a woman in her forties or fifties with Graves' hyperthyroidism. Each CDR3 is given with its conserved first and last residue. The order of the fields is V gene, J gene, clone size, D gene, CDR3 protein, CDR3 DNA. The D gene is left open where the match is weak. Rows may omit the clone size; those that give it use once, few, many or a size class.

V gene: TRBV30
J gene: TRBJ1-1
clone size: few
D gene: .
CDR3 protein: CAWSRDSYTEAFF
CDR3 DNA: TGTGCCTGGAGTCGGGATTCTTACACTGAAGCTTTCTTT

V gene: TRBV6-4
J gene: TRBJ1-5
clone size: many
D gene: .
CDR3 protein: CASSETWDLPQHF
CDR3 DNA: TGTGCCAGCAGTGAGACCTGGGACTTACCCCAGCATTTT

V gene: TRBV18
J gene: TRBJ2-3
clone size: many
D gene: .
CDR3 protein: CASSPGSTGRTDTQYF
CDR3 DNA: TGTGCCAGCTCACCAGGGTCGACAGGGAGGACAGATACGCAGTATTTT

V gene: TRBV7-9
J gene: TRBJ2-7
clone size: many
D gene: TRBD1
CDR3 protein: CASRRAGTGGDEQYF
CDR3 DNA: TGTGCCAGCAGACGAGCCGGGACAGGGGGCGACGAGCAGTACTTC

V gene: TRBV3-1
J gene: TRBJ2-3
clone size: many
D gene: TRBD1
CDR3 protein: CASSGRDRGSDTQYF
CDR3 DNA: TGTGCCAGCAGCGGCCGGGACAGGGGGTCAGATACGCAGTATTTT

V gene: TRBV7-3
J gene: TRBJ2-3
clone size: many
D gene: .
CDR3 protein: CASSLTGGTEAEDTQYF
CDR3 DNA: TGTGCCAGCAGCTTAACGGGGGGAACGGAGGCCGAGGATACGCAGTATTTT

V gene: TRBV5-1
J gene: TRBJ2-7
clone size: .
D gene: TRBD1
CDR3 protein: CASSWGQASSYEQYF
CDR3 DNA: TGCGCCAGCAGTTGGGGACAGGCGAGCTCCTACGAGCAGTACTTC

V gene: TRBV5-1
J gene: TRBJ2-2
clone size: .
D gene: .
CDR3 protein: CSSSLRFPRTGELFF
CDR3 DNA: TGCTCCAGCAGCCTACGGTTCCCTAGAACCGGGGAGCTGTTTTTT

V gene: TRBV11-2
J gene: TRBJ1-1
clone size: many
D gene: .
CDR3 protein: CASSFSRLNTEAFF
CDR3 DNA: TGTGCCAGCAGCTTTTCTAGATTGAACACTGAAGCTTTCTTT

V gene: TRBV7-2
J gene: TRBJ2-1
clone size: .
D gene: .
CDR3 protein: CACSPVANEQFF
CDR3 DNA: TGTGCCTGCAGCCCTGTTGCCAATGAGCAGTTCTTC

V gene: TRBV12-3/TRBV12-4
J gene: TRBJ2-4
clone size: .
D gene: TRBD2
CDR3 protein: CASSPGLEGNIQYF
CDR3 DNA: TGTGCCAGCAGCCCGGGACTAGAGGGAAACATTCAGTACTTC

V gene: TRBV7-3
J gene: TRBJ1-2
clone size: many
D gene: .
CDR3 protein: CASSRTEASDGYTF
CDR3 DNA: TGTGCCAGCAGCCGGACCGAGGCGAGCGATGGCTACACCTTC

V gene: TRBV11-2
J gene: TRBJ1-1
clone size: .
D gene: .
CDR3 protein: CASSNSPWIGGGVDTEAFF
CDR3 DNA: TGTGCCAGCAGCAATTCCCCGTGGATCGGGGGCGGAGTGGACACTGAAGCTTTCTTT

V gene: TRBV7-8
J gene: TRBJ2-3
clone size: .
D gene: TRBD2
CDR3 protein: CASSPTELAGVLDTQYF
CDR3 DNA: TGTGCCAGCAGCCCAACCGAACTAGCGGGAGTTCTAGATACGCAGTATTTT